The present entry profiles one T cell receptor beta chain with its context. The entry originates in a study of blood T cell repertoires in COVID-19. Across the whole study: COVID-19 samples collected from the United States, Italy and Spain covered acute and convalescent phases. Nucleic acid was either cDNA or gDNA, and it came from T cells, B-cell-depleted T cells, or PBMCs.

In the authors' methods: Estimation of nucleated cell counts was performed using reference gene primer amplification. Some clones are missing from TCRdb's copy, which holds only in-frame ones; the method was immunoSEQ multiplex PCR. That table gives V, J and clone size, and the DNA gave D and trimming. This table holds about 170,000 clones, about four fifths found once. The germline V and J ends were trimmed by 4 bases and 10 bases, with 13 bases remaining between them. Per germline, CDR1 LGHNA and CDR2 YSLEER. The CDR3 is 12 amino acids. The chain joins TRBV4-3 to TRBJ1-1; a possible D gene is TRBD1 (5 bases). The source is a woman over 75 with acute or convalescent COVID-19. The material sequenced was peripheral blood. CDR3 coding DNA: TGCGCCAGCAGCCGGGAGGGGACTTCAGCTTTCTTT. This encodes CASSREGTSAFF.